This TCR beta chain was recovered during a study of early T cells in non-severe SARS-CoV-2 infection. Individual cDNA molecules were tagged with unique molecular identifiers, the study reported. TCRdb re-called the 5' RACE reads through MiXCR, storing one row per CDR3 protein. The sample includes tens of thousands of distinct CDR3 sequences, under 15% of them seen just once. The table lists this clonotype with many counts. This CDR3 has 16 residues. V lost 2 bases and J lost 7; bases outside the gene matches: 10. The germline CDR1 and CDR2 sequences are LGHNA and YSLEER. The chain recombines TRBV4-3 with TRBJ1-5; 8 bases are a match to TRBD1. The sequenced sample consisted of whole blood. The receptor was isolated from an adult who was a healthcare worker with PCR-confirmed SARS-CoV-2 infection or an uninfected control (not recorded which). The CDR3 nucleotides are TGCGCCAGCAGCCAATTCCTGCAGGGGGCTGTCCAGCCCCAGCATTTT. Protein sequence: CASSQFLQGAVQPQHF.